This T cell receptor beta chain was obtained from a study of early stage breast cancer tumors. Study context: The ER+/PR+/HER2- tumors included 7 or 8 ductal and a few lobular carcinomas.

The study, taken as a whole, reports: Tumors had roughly 2.4-fold higher T cell density and higher clonality than adjacent normal breast tissue. Most shared enriched TCRB sequences were commonly generated ones.

Each sample had two DNA replicates, around 0.53 ug blood or roughly 1.5 ug tissue. Sequencing was performed with immunoSEQ multiplex PCR; in TCRdb, only in-frame clones are kept and a portion is missing. The sample lists more than 65,000 clones, over 80% occurring once. The CDR3 has 15 amino acids. V gave up 3 bases and J gave up 6 bases, with 16 bases separating them. Germline values: CDR1 MNHEY, CDR2 SMNVEV (reference sequence). This clone was observed a single time. Antigen: not known. The sample taken for sequencing was blood. The rearrangement uses TRBV27 and TRBJ2-3, with D possibly being TRBD1 (5 bases). The source is a person in their 40s with breast cancer. CDR3 sequence (DNA): TGTGCCAGCAGTTTTATCGGTGGGGCCGGGGATACGCAGTATTTT. Protein: CASSFIGGAGDTQYF.